Listed below are T cell receptor beta chains from one sample, sequenced in a study of T-cell memory formation after mild COVID-19. TCRdb ran MiXCR on the 5' RACE reads and lists one entry per CDR3 protein. The table lists about 390,000 distinct CDR3 sequences, 16% of them singletons, with about 22% in the top ten. Specimen: PBMCs or a T cell subset sorted from them (not recorded which). All receptors derive from a man younger than 30 who had mild COVID-19 (a few samples of this study predate the infection). Cell type and time point are not known. Both conserved end residues are part of each CDR3. The D gene is left open where the match is weak. Size is omitted from some rows. Given values are once, few, many or a class for expanded clones.

V gene	J gene	D gene	clone size	CDR3 DNA	CDR3 protein
TRBV18	TRBJ1-1	-	few	TGTGCCAGCTCACCGCGAAGGGAGGCCACTGAAGCTTTCTTT	CASSPRREATEAFF
TRBV12-3/TRBV12-4	TRBJ1-2	-	many	TGTGCCAGCAGTTACGGGGAGGCCTATGGCTACACCTTC	CASSYGEAYGYTF
TRBV6-2/TRBV6-3	TRBJ2-7	-	once	TGTGCCAGCAGTTTCAAGGGCGGGGCCTCCTACGAGCAGTACTTC	CASSFKGGASYEQYF
TRBV27	TRBJ2-1	TRBD2	-	TGTGCCAGCAGAATTAGCGGGGGGGCCTGGTTTGAGCAGTTCTTC	CASRISGGAWFEQFF
TRBV5-1	TRBJ1-2	-	-	TGCGCCAGCAGCTTGGAAGGGGTCGGTGGCTACACCTTC	CASSLEGVGGYTF
TRBV5-1	TRBJ2-4	-	few	TGCGCCAGCAGCCGGGATCGAATTCAGTACTTC	CASSRDRIQYF
TRBV11-2	TRBJ1-2	TRBD1	once	TGTGCCAGCAGGAACAGGGGGCGAGGCTACACCTTC	CASRNRGRGYTF
TRBV5-1	TRBJ2-1	-	-	TGCGCCAGCAATTCGGACCATAACAATGAGCAGTTCTTC	CASNSDHNNEQFF
TRBV27	TRBJ1-4	-	-	TGTGCCAGCGGATCAGCAGCAACTAATGAAAAACTGTTTTTT	CASGSAATNEKLFF
TRBV2	TRBJ1-1	TRBD1	many	TGTGCCAGCAGGGGACAGACACTAAACACTGAAGCTTTCTTT	CASRGQTLNTEAFF
TRBV14	TRBJ2-2	TRBD1	few	TGTGCCAGCAGCTCACGCTGGGACCAGGGGGACACCGGGGAGCTGTTTTTT	CASSSRWDQGDTGELFF
TRBV20-1	TRBJ1-1	-	few	TGCAGTGCTAGGAGGAGGAACACTGAAGCTTTCTTT	CSARRRNTEAFF
TRBV9	TRBJ2-3	TRBD2	-	TGTGCCAGCAGCTTGGGACTAGCGGCCTCGATCGATACGCAGTATTTT	CASSLGLAASIDTQYF
TRBV7-2	TRBJ1-6	-	few	TGTGCCAGCAGCTTGAACCGTCCGGGTCGCGGTAGGTCACCCCTCCACTTT	CASSLNRPGRGRSPLHF
TRBV29-1	TRBJ2-5	TRBD2	-	TGCAGCGTGAGGACTAGCGGAGAGACCCAGTACTTC	CSVRTSGETQYF
TRBV6-1	TRBJ1-6	-	-	TGTGCCAGCAGTGAGCAGGGAAGAGGTTCACCCCTCCACTTT	CASSEQGRGSPLHF
TRBV29-1	TRBJ2-1	TRBD1	many	TGCAGCGTACTACAGGGGATCCTAGGGAATGAGCAGTTCTTC	CSVLQGILGNEQFF
TRBV5-5	TRBJ1-2	TRBD1	few	TGTGCCAGCAGGCGACAGGGAGGTGGTGGCTACACCTTC	CASRRQGGGGYTF
TRBV12-3/TRBV12-4	TRBJ1-1	TRBD1	many	TGCGCCAGCAGGACAGGGGAAACTGAAGCTTTCTTT	CASRTGETEAFF
TRBV11-2	TRBJ2-3	-	-	TGTGCCAGCAGCCATGGAGGGCCAGATACGCAGTATTTT	CASSHGGPDTQYF
TRBV4-1	TRBJ1-6	-	-	TGCGCCAGCAGCCAAGATCTCCGGGGGGCGGACTATAATTCACCCCTCCACTTT	CASSQDLRGADYNSPLHF
TRBV7-2	TRBJ1-2	-	-	TGTGCCAGCAGCTTCGAGACAGGCCGTTATGGCTACACCTTC	CASSFETGRYGYTF
TRBV6-5	TRBJ1-5	-	few	TGTGCCAGCAGTTACTCTGGGCAGGGATGGCAGCCCCAGCATTTT	CASSYSGQGWQPQHF
TRBV27	TRBJ2-2	-	-	TGTGCCAGCAGTGGACAGCCTTCGGGGGAGCTGTTTTTT	CASSGQPSGELFF
TRBV7-2	TRBJ2-3	-	-	TGTGCCAGCAGCTTCACAGGGAATACGCAGTATTTT	CASSFTGNTQYF
TRBV29-1	TRBJ1-1	-	few	TGCAGCGTTGAGACCAGCGTTGAAGCTGAAGCTTTCTTT	CSVETSVEAEAFF
TRBV18	TRBJ1-3	-	few	TGTGCCAGCTCGTCGATGGCCGGGACCGACCTTGGAAACACCATATATTTT	CASSSMAGTDLGNTIYF
TRBV7-3	TRBJ2-5	-	many	TGTGCCAGCAGCGTAGGGGTGGCGGGCGGGGAGACCCAGTACTTC	CASSVGVAGGETQYF
TRBV20-1	TRBJ1-6	-	-	TGCAGTGGAGGGAGGGACTATAATTCACCCCTCCACTTT	CSGGRDYNSPLHF
TRBV6-5	TRBJ2-7	TRBD1	few	TGTGCCAGCAGAGCCTGGACAGGGGATGACGAGCAGTACTTC	CASRAWTGDDEQYF
TRBV5-1	TRBJ2-7	-	-	TGCGCCAGCAGCTTGGACCGGGAAAGCGAGCAGTACTTC	CASSLDRESEQYF
TRBV7-2	TRBJ1-5	-	many	TGTGCCAGCAGCTTAGGGATGGATCAGCCCCAGCATTTT	CASSLGMDQPQHF
TRBV28	TRBJ2-1	TRBD1	-	TGTGCCAGCAGGATCACAGGGGGGCTATACAGTGAGCAGTTCTTC	CASRITGGLYSEQFF
TRBV5-1	TRBJ1-6	-	-	TGCGCCAGCAGCTTGGATGGGGCCAATAATTCACCCCTCCACTTT	CASSLDGANNSPLHF
TRBV7-2	TRBJ1-2	-	-	TGTGCCAGCAGCCCACCGCGCACCCCTAACTATGGCTACACCTTC	CASSPPRTPNYGYTF
TRBV5-1	TRBJ2-7	-	-	TGCGCCAGCAGTATCTATCGGGAGCAGTACTTC	CASSIYREQYF
TRBV11-2	TRBJ2-5	TRBD1	-	TGTGCCAGCAGCGGGACAGGGGTGATGGGGACCCAGTACTTC	CASSGTGVMGTQYF
TRBV7-8	TRBJ2-7	-	-	TGTGCCAGCAGCTTAGGGCCCGGGACTTCGTACGAGCAGTACTTC	CASSLGPGTSYEQYF
TRBV6-5	TRBJ2-7	TRBD2	few	TGTGCCAGCAGTTACCCAGCTAGCGGGGAAGCCAGCGAGCAGTACTTC	CASSYPASGEASEQYF
TRBV2	TRBJ1-1	-	-	TGTGCCAGCAATGTCGGGACCGCTGGGGCTTTCTTT	CASNVGTAGAFF
TRBV7-2	TRBJ2-5	-	few	TGTGCCAGCAGCTCCAGTAGGCTAGTTGAGACCCAGTACTTC	CASSSSRLVETQYF
TRBV6-5	TRBJ1-4	TRBD1	-	TGTGCCAGCAGTTACTCTCGGACAGGTCTAAATGAAAAACTGTTTTTT	CASSYSRTGLNEKLFF
TRBV2	TRBJ2-3	TRBD2	few	TGTGCCAGCTCGGCGGGGGGCTTTGCTAGCACAGATACGCAGTATTTT	CASSAGGFASTDTQYF
TRBV6-5	TRBJ2-3	-	-	TGTGCCAGCAGCCGGCGGCGTCTAGGGATCTTACCAGATACGCAGTATTTT	CASSRRRLGILPDTQYF
TRBV5-1	TRBJ2-3	TRBD2	-	TGCGCCAGCAGCTTTGGCCTAGCGGGGGGGTCCTGGTATCCAGATACGCAGTATTTT	CASSFGLAGGSWYPDTQYF
TRBV20-1	TRBJ1-2	-	-	TGCAGTGCCAGACCGGGGGGCTATGGCTACACCTTC	CSARPGGYGYTF
TRBV11-2	TRBJ1-3	-	few	TGTGCCAGCAGCTTAGGCAAACAGGTCGGAAACACCATATATTTT	CASSLGKQVGNTIYF
TRBV20-1	TRBJ2-4	-	-	TGCAGTGCTAGTATGCCCCTAATGGGGAACATTCAGTACTTC	CSASMPLMGNIQYF
TRBV5-4	TRBJ1-2	-	few	TGTGCCAGCAGCTTACCATCCAGGGCAGGAGGCTACACCTTC	CASSLPSRAGGYTF
TRBV6-5	TRBJ2-1	TRBD2	-	TGTGCCAGCAGCCGACTAGCGGGGGGGGGCCCCAATGAGCAGTTCTTC	CASSRLAGGGPNEQFF
TRBV7-2	TRBJ1-2	-	-	TGTGCCAGCAGCTCCTCAGGGAATAACTATGGCTACACCTTC	CASSSSGNNYGYTF
TRBV24-1	TRBJ2-3	TRBD2	-	TGTGCCACCAGTGAAAGCCGACTAGCGACAGATACGCAGTATTTT	CATSESRLATDTQYF